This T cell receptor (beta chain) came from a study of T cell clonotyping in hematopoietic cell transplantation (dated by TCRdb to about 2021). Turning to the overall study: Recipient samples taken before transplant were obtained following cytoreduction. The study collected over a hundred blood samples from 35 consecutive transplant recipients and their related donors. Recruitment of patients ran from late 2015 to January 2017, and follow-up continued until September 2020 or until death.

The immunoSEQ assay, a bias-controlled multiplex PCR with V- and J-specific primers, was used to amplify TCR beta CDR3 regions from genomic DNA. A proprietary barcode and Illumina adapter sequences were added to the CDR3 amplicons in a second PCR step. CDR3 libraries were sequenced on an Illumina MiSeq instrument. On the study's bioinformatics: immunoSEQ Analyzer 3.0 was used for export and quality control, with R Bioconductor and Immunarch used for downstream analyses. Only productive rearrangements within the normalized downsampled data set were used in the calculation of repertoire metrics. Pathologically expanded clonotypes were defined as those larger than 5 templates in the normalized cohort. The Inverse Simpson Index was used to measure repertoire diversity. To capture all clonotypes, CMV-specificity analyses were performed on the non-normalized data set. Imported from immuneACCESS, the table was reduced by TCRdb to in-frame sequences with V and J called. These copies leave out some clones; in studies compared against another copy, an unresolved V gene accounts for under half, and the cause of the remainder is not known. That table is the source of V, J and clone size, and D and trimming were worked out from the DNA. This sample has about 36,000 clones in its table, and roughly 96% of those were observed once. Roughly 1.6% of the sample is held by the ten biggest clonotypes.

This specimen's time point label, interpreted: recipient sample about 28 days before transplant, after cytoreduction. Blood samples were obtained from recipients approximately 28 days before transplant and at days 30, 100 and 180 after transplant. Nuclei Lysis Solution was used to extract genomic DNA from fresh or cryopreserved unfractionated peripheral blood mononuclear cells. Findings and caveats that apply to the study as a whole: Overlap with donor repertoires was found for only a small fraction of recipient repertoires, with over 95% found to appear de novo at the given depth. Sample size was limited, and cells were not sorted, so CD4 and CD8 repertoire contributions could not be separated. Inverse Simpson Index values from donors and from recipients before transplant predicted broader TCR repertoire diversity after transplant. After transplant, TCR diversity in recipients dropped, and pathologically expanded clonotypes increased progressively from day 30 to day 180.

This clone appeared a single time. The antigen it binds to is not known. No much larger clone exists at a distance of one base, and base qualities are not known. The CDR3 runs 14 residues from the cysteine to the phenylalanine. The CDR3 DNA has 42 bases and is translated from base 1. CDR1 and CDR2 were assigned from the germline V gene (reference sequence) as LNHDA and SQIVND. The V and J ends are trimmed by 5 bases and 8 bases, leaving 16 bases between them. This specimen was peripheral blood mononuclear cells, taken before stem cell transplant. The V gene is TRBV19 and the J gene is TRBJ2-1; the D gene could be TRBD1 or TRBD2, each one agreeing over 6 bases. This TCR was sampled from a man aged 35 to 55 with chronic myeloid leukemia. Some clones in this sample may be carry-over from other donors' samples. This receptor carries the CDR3 CASSSQWGAHEQFF. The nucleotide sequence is TGTGCCAGTAGTTCACAGTGGGGGGCCCATGAGCAGTTCTTC.